A single T cell receptor beta chain is shown here with its context. The target antigen is unknown. TCRdb re-derived calls from the reads in MiXCR, one entry per CDR3 protein. The table shows 450,000 to 650,000 distinct CDR3 sequences, with less than 30% occurring only once. The data were obtained in a study of T cell repertoires in cytomegalovirus infection. Study results and caveats: Using cumulative public TCR beta family frequency, the authors identified those who carried CMV together with the relevant HLA.

Trimming left V 0 bases short and J 0 bases short, with 3 bases between. This CDR3 has 14 residues. In germline, CDR1 is LNHNV, CDR2 YYDKDF (reference sequence). The rearrangement joins TRBV15 to TRBJ1-5; D unclear. This receptor was taken from a human donor in good health (CMV status not recorded). Some clones in this sample may be carry-over from other donors' samples. Sequencing was carried out using PBMCs. As DNA, the CDR3 is TGTGCCACCAGCAGAGATAATAGCAATCAGCCCCAGCATTTT. Translating it yields CATSRDNSNQPQHF.